This is a list of T cell receptor beta chains from one sample in a study of blood T cell repertoires in COVID-19. Here immunoSEQ multiplex PCR was the method, and the copy in TCRdb shows in-frame clones only, minus some. The sample includes 150,000 or so clones, roughly 84% of them seen just once. The sequenced material came from PBMCs or T cells enriched from blood (not recorded which). The receptors shown here come from a man in his 70s who had been exposed to COVID-19. CDR3s include the opening cysteine and the closing phenylalanine or tryptophan. D genes are given only for firm matches. Expanded clones get a size class; other rows say once, few or many, or leave the size out.

CDR3 DNA,CDR3 protein,J gene,D gene,V gene,CDR3 length,clone size
TGTGCCAGCAGTTATTGGGGGAGGGAGACCCAGTACTTC,CASSYWGRETQYF,TRBJ2-5,.,TRBV6-2/TRBV6-3,13,.
TGTGCCAGCAGTTTAACGGGATGGAGCACAGATACGCAGTATTTT,CASSLTGWSTDTQYF,TRBJ2-3,.,TRBV27,15,.
TGCGCCAGCAGCCAGGTAGCGGGGTTGAACACCGGGGAGCTGTTTTTT,CASSQVAGLNTGELFF,TRBJ2-2,TRBD2,TRBV4-3,16,.
TGTGCCAGCAGTTCCCTCTATCTCCGGGACAGGACAATATCGGCCCTCCACTTT,CASSSLYLRDRTISALHF,TRBJ1-6,TRBD1,TRBV27,18,.
TGTGCCAGCTCACCGAAAAGTTACAGGGATAATGAGCAGTTCTTC,CASSPKSYRDNEQFF,TRBJ2-1,.,TRBV18,15,once
TGTGCCAGCAGCCTGGGACTAGCGAACACCGGGGAGCTGTTTTTT,CASSLGLANTGELFF,TRBJ2-2,TRBD2,TRBV27,15,.
TGTGCCAGCAGCGTTACTAGCGGGGTGCCCGATGAGCAGTTCTTC,CASSVTSGVPDEQFF,TRBJ2-1,TRBD2,TRBV5-4,15,.
TGCGCCAGCAGCGCCAGGTGGGCGGGAGGGTCCGATACGCAGTATTTT,CASSARWAGGSDTQYF,TRBJ2-3,TRBD2,TRBV5-1,16,.
TGTGCCAGCAGTTTGCAGGGGAACACTGAAGCTTTCTTT,CASSLQGNTEAFF,TRBJ1-1,.,TRBV2,13,few
TGTGCCAGCAGTCAATTGCACAGGGGACCGTACCAAGAGACCCAGTACTTC,CASSQLHRGPYQETQYF,TRBJ2-5,TRBD1,TRBV6-6,17,.
TGCGCCAGCAGCTTGGACAGGGGGCGCGATGGCTACACCTTC,CASSLDRGRDGYTF,TRBJ1-2,TRBD1,TRBV5-1,14,.
TGTGCCAGCAGCTCGCGTATTCCGGGACAGCCGCGCCCTGCAACTAATGAAAAACTGTTTTTT,CASSSRIPGQPRPATNEKLFF,TRBJ1-4,TRBD1,TRBV7-8,21,.
TGTGCCAGTAGTATTCCCCAGAATCAGCCCCAGCATTTT,CASSIPQNQPQHF,TRBJ1-5,.,TRBV19,13,.
TGTGCCAGCAGCAAAGCCCCAGGGGGCCTTCGGAGAAGTGGAAACACCATATATTTT,CASSKAPGGLRRSGNTIYF,TRBJ1-3,.,TRBV21-1,19,.
TGTGCCAGCAGCTTAGTCCTACAACAGAGAGAAGCTTTCTTT,CASSLVLQQREAFF,TRBJ1-1,.,TRBV7-9,14,once
TGTGCCAGCAGCTTAGCGGGGGGAGGGAATCAGCCCCAGCATTTT,CASSLAGGGNQPQHF,TRBJ1-5,.,TRBV11-2,15,.
TGTGCCAGCAGCTTAAACCGGGGCACTGAAGCTTTCTTT,CASSLNRGTEAFF,TRBJ1-1,.,TRBV7-2,13,.
TGTGCTAGTGCCCTCGGGCAGGGGTACGATCACTATGGCTACACCTTC,CASALGQGYDHYGYTF,TRBJ1-2,.,TRBV12-5,16,.
TGCAGCGTTGTCCCGGGACAGGGAGGGGAAAAACTGTTTTTT,CSVVPGQGGEKLFF,TRBJ1-4,TRBD1,TRBV29-1,14,few
TGCAGCGTGGATCTACAGGGACGTGAAGCTTTCTTT,CSVDLQGREAFF,TRBJ1-1,.,TRBV29-1,12,.
TGTGCCAGCAGAGCCGGGACAGGGGTGACCGGGGAGCTGTTTTTT,CASRAGTGVTGELFF,TRBJ2-2,TRBD1,TRBV2,15,.
TGTGCCAGCAGCTTAATTAGGGAGGCGACCCAGTACTTC,CASSLIREATQYF,TRBJ2-5,.,TRBV7-2,13,once
TGTGCCAGCAGTTTTGACAGGGTGAACACTGAAGCTTTCTTT,CASSFDRVNTEAFF,TRBJ1-1,TRBD1,TRBV28,14,.
TGTGCCAGCAGTAGCGGACAGGGACGCTCTGGAAACACCATATATTTT,CASSSGQGRSGNTIYF,TRBJ1-3,TRBD1,TRBV28,16,.
TGTGCCAGCTCACCGGGGACTAAGAGCACAGATACGCAGTATTTT,CASSPGTKSTDTQYF,TRBJ2-3,TRBD2,TRBV18,15,.
TGTGCCAGCCTTTACACAGGGAAGCAGTACTTC,CASLYTGKQYF,TRBJ2-7,.,TRBV12-3/TRBV12-4,11,.
TGCGCCAGCAGAGCGGTGAACACTGAAGCTTTCTTT,CASRAVNTEAFF,TRBJ1-1,.,TRBV5-1,12,.